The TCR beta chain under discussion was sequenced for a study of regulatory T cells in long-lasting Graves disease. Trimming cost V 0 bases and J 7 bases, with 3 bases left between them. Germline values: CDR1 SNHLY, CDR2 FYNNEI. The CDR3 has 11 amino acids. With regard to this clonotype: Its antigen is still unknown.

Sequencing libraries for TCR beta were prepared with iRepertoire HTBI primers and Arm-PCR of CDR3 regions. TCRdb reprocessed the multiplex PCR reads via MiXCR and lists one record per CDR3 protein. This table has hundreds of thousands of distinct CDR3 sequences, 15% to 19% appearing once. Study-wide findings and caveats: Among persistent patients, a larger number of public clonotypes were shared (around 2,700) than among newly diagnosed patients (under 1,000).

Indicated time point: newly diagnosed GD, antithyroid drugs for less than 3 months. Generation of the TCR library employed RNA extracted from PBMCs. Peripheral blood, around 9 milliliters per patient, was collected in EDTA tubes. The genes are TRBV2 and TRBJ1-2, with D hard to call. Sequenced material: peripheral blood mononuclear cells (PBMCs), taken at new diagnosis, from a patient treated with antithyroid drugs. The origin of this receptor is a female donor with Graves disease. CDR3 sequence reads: CASSEALGYTF. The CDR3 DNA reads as TGTGCCAGCAGTGAAGCGCTTGGCTACACCTTC.